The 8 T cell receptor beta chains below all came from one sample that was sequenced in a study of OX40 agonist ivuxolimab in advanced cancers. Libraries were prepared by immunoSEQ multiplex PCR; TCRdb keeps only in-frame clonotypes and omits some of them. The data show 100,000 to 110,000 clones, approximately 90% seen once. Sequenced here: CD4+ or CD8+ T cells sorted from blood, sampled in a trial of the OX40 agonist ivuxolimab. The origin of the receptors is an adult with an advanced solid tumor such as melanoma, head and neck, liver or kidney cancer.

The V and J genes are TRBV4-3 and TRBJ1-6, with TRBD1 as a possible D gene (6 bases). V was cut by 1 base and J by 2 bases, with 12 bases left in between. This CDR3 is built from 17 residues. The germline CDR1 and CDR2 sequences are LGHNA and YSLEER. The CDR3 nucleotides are TGCGCCAGCAGCCAAGGGATGGGGGCGGCCTATAATTCACCCCTCCACTTT. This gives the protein CASSQGMGAAYNSPLHF.

The CDR3 nucleotides read TGTGCCAGCAGTAGGGGACCAGTCTACGAGCAGTACTTC. Residues: CASSRGPVYEQYF. The chain couples TRBV6-1 to TRBJ2-7, with D possibly called TRBD1 or TRBD2 (5 bases each). The germline V gene encodes CDR1 MNHNS and CDR2 SASEGT. This CDR3 is 13 amino acids long. Between the trimmed V and J ends, which lost 5 bases and 3 bases, there was a span of 11 bases.

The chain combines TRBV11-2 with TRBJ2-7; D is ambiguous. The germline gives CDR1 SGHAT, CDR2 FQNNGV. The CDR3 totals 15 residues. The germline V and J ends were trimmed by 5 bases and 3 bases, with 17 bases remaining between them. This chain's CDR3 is CASSNTVGKDYEQYF. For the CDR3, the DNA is TGTGCCAGCAGCAATACCGTGGGTAAGGACTACGAGCAGTACTTC.

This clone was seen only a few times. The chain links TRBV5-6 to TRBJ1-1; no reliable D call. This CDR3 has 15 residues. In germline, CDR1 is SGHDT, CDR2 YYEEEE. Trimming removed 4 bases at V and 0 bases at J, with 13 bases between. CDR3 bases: TGTGCCAGCAGCCGGTCGGATTCTATGAACACTGAAGCTTTCTTT. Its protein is CASSRSDSMNTEAFF.

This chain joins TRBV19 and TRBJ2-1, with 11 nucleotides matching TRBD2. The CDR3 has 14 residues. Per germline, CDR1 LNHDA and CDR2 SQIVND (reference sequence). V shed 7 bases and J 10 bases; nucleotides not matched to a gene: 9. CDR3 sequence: CASKLTSGAGEQFF. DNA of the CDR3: TGTGCCAGTAAGTTGACTAGCGGGGCCGGGGAGCAGTTCTTC.

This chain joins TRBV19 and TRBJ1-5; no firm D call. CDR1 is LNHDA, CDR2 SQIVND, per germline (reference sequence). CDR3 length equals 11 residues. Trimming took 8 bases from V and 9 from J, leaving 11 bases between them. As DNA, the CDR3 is TGTGCCAGTTCCGCGGTGGCGCCCCAGCATTTT. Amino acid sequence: CASSAVAPQHF.

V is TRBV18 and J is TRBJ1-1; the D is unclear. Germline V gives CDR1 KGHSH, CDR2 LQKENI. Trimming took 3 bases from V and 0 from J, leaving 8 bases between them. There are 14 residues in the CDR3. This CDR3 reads CASSPNTLNTEAFF. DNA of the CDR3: TGTGCCAGCTCACCGAATACCTTGAACACTGAAGCTTTCTTT.

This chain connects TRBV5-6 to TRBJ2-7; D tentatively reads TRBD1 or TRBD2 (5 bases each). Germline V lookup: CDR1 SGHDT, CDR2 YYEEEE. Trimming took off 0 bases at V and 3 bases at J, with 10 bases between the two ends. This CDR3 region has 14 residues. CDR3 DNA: TGTGCCAGCAGCTTGGGAGGGACGAGCTACGAGCAGTACTTC. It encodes CASSLGGTSYEQYF.